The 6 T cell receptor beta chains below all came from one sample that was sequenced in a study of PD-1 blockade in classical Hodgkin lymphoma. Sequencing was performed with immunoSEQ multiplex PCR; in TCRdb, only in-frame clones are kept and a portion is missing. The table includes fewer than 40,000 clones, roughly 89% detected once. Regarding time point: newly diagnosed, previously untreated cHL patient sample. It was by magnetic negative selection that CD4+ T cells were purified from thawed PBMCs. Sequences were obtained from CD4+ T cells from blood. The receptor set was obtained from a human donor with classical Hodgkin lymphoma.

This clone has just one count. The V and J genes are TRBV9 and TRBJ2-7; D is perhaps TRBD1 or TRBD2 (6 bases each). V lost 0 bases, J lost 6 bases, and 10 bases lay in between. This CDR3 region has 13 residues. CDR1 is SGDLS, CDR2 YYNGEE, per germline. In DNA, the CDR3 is TGTGCCAGCAGCGTAGAGGGGGGTCGCGAGCAGTACTTC. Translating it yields CASSVEGGREQYF.

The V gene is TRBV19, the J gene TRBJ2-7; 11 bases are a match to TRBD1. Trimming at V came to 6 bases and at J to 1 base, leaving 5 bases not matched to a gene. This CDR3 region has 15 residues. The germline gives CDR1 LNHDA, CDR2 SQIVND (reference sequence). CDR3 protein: CASSTRDRGSYEQYF. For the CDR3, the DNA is TGTGCCAGTAGCACCCGGGACAGGGGGTCCTACGAGCAGTACTTC.

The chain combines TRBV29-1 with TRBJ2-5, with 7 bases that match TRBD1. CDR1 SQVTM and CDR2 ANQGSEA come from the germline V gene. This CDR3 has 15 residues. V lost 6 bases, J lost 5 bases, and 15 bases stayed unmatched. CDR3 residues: CSVRGLLKTGETQYF. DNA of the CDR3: TGCAGCGTCCGCGGACTCCTTAAGACAGGGGAGACCCAGTACTTC. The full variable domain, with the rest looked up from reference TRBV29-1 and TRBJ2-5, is SAVISQKPSRDICQRGTSLTIQCQVDSQVTMMFWYRQQPGQSLTLIATANQGSEATYESGFVIDKFPISRPNLTFSTLTVSNMSPEDSSIYLCSVRGLLKTGETQYFGPGTRLLVL.

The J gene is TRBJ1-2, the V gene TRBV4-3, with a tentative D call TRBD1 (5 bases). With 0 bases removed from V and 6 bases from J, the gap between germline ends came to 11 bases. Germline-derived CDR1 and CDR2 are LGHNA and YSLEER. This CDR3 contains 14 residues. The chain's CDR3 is CASSQDSQGHGYTF. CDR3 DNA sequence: TGCGCCAGCAGCCAAGATTCGCAGGGCCATGGCTACACCTTC.

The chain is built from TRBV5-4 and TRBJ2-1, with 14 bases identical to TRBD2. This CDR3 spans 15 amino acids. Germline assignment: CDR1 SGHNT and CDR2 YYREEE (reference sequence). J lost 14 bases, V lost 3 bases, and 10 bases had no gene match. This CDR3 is CASSYSGTSGSPEFF. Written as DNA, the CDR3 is TGTGCCAGCAGCTACTCCGGGACTAGCGGGAGTCCTGAGTTCTTC. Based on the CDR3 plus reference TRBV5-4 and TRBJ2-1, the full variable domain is ETGVTQSPTHLIKTRGQQVTLRCSSQSGHNTVSWYQQALGQGPQFIFQYYREEENGRGNFPPRFSGLQFPNYSSELNVNALELDDSALYLCASSYSGTSGSPEFFGPGTRLTVL.

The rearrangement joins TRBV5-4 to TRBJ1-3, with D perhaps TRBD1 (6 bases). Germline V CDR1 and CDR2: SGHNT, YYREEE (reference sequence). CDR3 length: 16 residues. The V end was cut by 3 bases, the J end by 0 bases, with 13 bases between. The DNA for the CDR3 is TGTGCCAGCAGCTCAACTCTGGACAGCTCTGGAAACACCATATATTTT. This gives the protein CASSSTLDSSGNTIYF.